This T cell receptor (beta chain) appears in the sequencing data of a study of identical twins (dated by TCRdb to 2016 to 2018). Background for the entire study: The study deep-sequenced TCR alpha and beta repertoires from monozygotic twins, unrelated adults of various ages and cord blood to test whether fetal clonotypes persist. To rule out contamination, replicate twin experiments were performed at different times with different library preparation protocols. Here is what the overall study found, with its caveats: Because the same donors could not be followed over many years, conclusions were based on cross-sectional statistical analysis. Abundant cord blood beta clonotypes had fewer insertions, young adult naive repertoires showed a similar but weaker trend, and memory repertoires showed no such trend. Recombination models systematically underestimated out-of-frame TCR alpha sharing in monozygotic twins but agreed with sharing between unrelated individuals. A weaker excess of twin sharing was found in beta out-of-frame sequences because the signal-to-noise ratio was lowered by fewer shared sequences. Compared with coincidental sharing between unrelated individuals, out-of-frame TCR alpha sequences shared between twins showed an excess of sequences with low generation probability. Invariant T cells such as MAIT and iNKT could partly confound zero-insertion analyses, although diverse VJ usage argued against such confounding for most clonotypes.

The library was generated by 5' RACE. Sequencing was performed on an Illumina HiSeq 2000. A universal primer binding site was added through template switching, and the final cDNA carried a unique molecular identifier so that TCR cDNA molecules could be counted accurately. Specific primers in the conserved constant-segment region were used to synthesize first-strand cDNA for TCR alpha and beta chains. To control for contamination, each cDNA library was double barcoded with a SMART-Mk sample barcode plus Illumina barcodes. TruSeq adapter sequences, together with Illumina sample barcodes, were added in two successive PCR steps. Sequencing of the TCR alpha and beta cDNA libraries was done on the Illumina HiSeq platform using custom primers. On the authors' methods: Raw reads were processed with MiGEC to extract unique molecular identifiers, and MiXCR was used to determine CDR3 positions. For each individual, recombination models were inferred using an EM algorithm with the repgenHMM and IGoR tools. Shared clonotype analysis was performed with the tcR package in R, normalizing sharing by the product of cloneset sizes. Out-of-frame nonproductive sequences were analyzed to study raw recombination free of thymic and clonal selection effects. Clones were called with MiXCR by TCRdb after fastp trimmed the public reads at Q25, and only in-frame beta chains were retained. Rows with one shared CDR3 protein collapse into an entry with the most common genes and DNA. TCRdb's processing, not the study's, gives the V and J calls here. Present in this sample are 450,000 or so distinct CDR3 sequences, 11% to 15% of which were seen just once. About 0.52% of the sample belongs to the ten largest clones.

Only healthy Caucasian donors were included. The twin cohort comprised three pairs of female monozygotic twins, all aged about 18 to 29 years. Positive isolation kits from Invitrogen were used to isolate the CD4+ and CD8+ T cell populations. CDR1 and CDR2 (DFQATT, SNEGSKA) derive from the germline V gene (reference sequence). The germline V and J ends show losses of 4 bases and 5 bases respectively, and no gene match explains 11 bases of the junction. The CDR3 sequence holds 15 residues, the cysteine and phenylalanine included. Only CDR3 DNA remains: 45 bases, in frame from the first base. This clonotype was recorded many times. Its recognized antigen is unknown. One base away there is no much larger clone; base qualities are not given. These sequences were also reported in another study, on yellow fever vaccine responses in identical twins. The second study's paper adds: According to the authors, in identical twins the way T cells responded to vaccination appeared partly convergent and partly personalized. In identical twins, the study followed T cell clones that responded to the vaccine with precision.

This receptor chain uses TRBV20-1 and TRBJ2-5; 9 central nucleotides agree with TRBD2. Source material: CD4+ T cells sorted from blood. This receptor was identified in a woman between 18 and 29 years old in good health. The CDR3 region has the sequence CSATRPGLAVETQYF. The nucleotide sequence reads as follows: TGCAGTGCTACCCGCCCGGGACTAGCCGTGGAGACCCAGTACTTC.